The rows below give T cell receptor beta chains drawn from one sample of a study of long-term antiretroviral therapy in people with HIV. Libraries were prepared by immunoSEQ multiplex PCR; TCRdb keeps only in-frame clonotypes and omits some of them. The repertoire includes some 11,000 clones, roughly four fifths of them detected once, and 20% to 25% sits in the top ten. The sequencing used unsorted PBMCs, collected approximately 7 years after starting antiretroviral therapy. Receptors originate from a man between 50 and 59 years old with HIV. Both conserved end residues are part of each CDR3. Each record gives: V gene, clone size, J gene, D gene, CDR3 DNA, CDR3 protein. A D gene is named only where the DNA matches it firmly. Clone size is given for some rows only: seen once, a few or many times, or a class if the clone is expanded.

>TRBV10-2|once|TRBJ1-5|NA
TGCGCCAGCAGTGAGGGGGAGGGTCAGCCCCAGCATTTT
CASSEGEGQPQHF
>TRBV4-1|NA|TRBJ1-2|NA
TGCGCCAGCAGCCAAGACGGGGGGCTAGATGGCTACACCTTC
CASSQDGGLDGYTF
>TRBV7-3|NA|TRBJ2-1|TRBD2
TGTGCCAGCAGCTTAGACGGGACTAGATACAATGAGCAGTTCTTC
CASSLDGTRYNEQFF
>TRBV27|NA|TRBJ2-7|NA
TGTGCCAGCAGTTCACTAGTAGGGGGGATGACCTACGAGCAGTACTTC
CASSSLVGGMTYEQYF
>TRBV10-1|NA|TRBJ2-1|TRBD2
TGCGCCAGCAGTGCGGGACTAGCGGGGGATGAGCAGTTCTTC
CASSAGLAGDEQFF
>TRBV4-1|NA|TRBJ2-2|TRBD2
TGCGCCAGCAGACAAAGCGGGGGCCCGAACACCGGGGAGCTGTTTTTT
CASRQSGGPNTGELFF
>TRBV6-5|NA|TRBJ2-7|NA
TGTGCCAGCAGTTACTCGGCAGGGTCCACCTACGAGCAGTACTTC
CASSYSAGSTYEQYF
>TRBV11-3|NA|TRBJ2-3|TRBD2
TGTGCCAGCTCCCTAGCGGGGGGCCAGACAGATACGCAGTATTTT
CASSLAGGQTDTQYF
>TRBV5-1|NA|TRBJ1-1|TRBD1
TGCGCCAGCAGCGCCTCCGGGACAGGGGCCGGAATGAACACTGAAGCTTTCTTT
CASSASGTGAGMNTEAFF
>TRBV7-9|NA|TRBJ1-3|NA
TGTGCCAGCAGCTTAGAAGTCGTGCCTGGAAACACCATATATTTT
CASSLEVVPGNTIYF
>TRBV7-8|few|TRBJ2-1|NA
TGTGCCAGCAGCTTATCATCTGACACCACCTACAATGAGCAGTTCTTC
CASSLSSDTTYNEQFF
>TRBV29-1|NA|TRBJ1-2|NA
TGCAGCGTTGATGTAACGGACGTTAACTATGGCTACACCTTC
CSVDVTDVNYGYTF
>TRBV12-5|NA|TRBJ2-7|TRBD2
TGTGCTAGTGGTTTGTACCCTAGCGGGGGGAACGAGCAGTACTTC
CASGLYPSGGNEQYF
>TRBV7-2|NA|TRBJ2-7|NA
TGTGCCAGCAGCTTAGCTCCCCACGAGCAGTACTTC
CASSLAPHEQYF
>TRBV6-1|NA|TRBJ1-1|TRBD1
TGTGCCAGCACGGACAGGGCGAACACTGAAGCTTTCTTT
CASTDRANTEAFF
>TRBV19|NA|TRBJ2-7|TRBD1
TGTGCCAGTAGTATCGGGACAGGGACCTACGAGCAGTACTTC
CASSIGTGTYEQYF
>TRBV7-6|NA|TRBJ2-3|NA
TGTGCCAGCAGCCCGCTGGGCGGTACGCAGTATTTT
CASSPLGGTQYF
>TRBV13|NA|TRBJ1-3|NA
TGTGCCAGCAGCCTAGGGGTCTCTGGAAACACCATATATTTT
CASSLGVSGNTIYF
>TRBV13|once|TRBJ2-3|NA
TGTGCCAGCAGCTGGGGGCCTTCAGAGGAGCAGTATTTT
CASSWGPSEEQYF
>TRBV27|NA|TRBJ1-2|NA
TGTGCCAGCAGTTTATCGGAGGGGACTACTAACTATGGCTACACCTTC
CASSLSEGTTNYGYTF
>TRBV2|few|TRBJ1-1|NA
TGTGCCACCCTATTAACTGAAGCTTTCTTT
CATLLTEAFF
>TRBV6-1|NA|TRBJ1-1|TRBD1
TGTGCCAGCAGCCCCGGGACAGAGATGAACACTGAAGCTTTCTTT
CASSPGTEMNTEAFF
>TRBV27|NA|TRBJ2-7|TRBD1
TGTGCCAGCAGTTTATTCGGGGACAGGGGGCCCTACGAGCAGTACTTC
CASSLFGDRGPYEQYF
>TRBV11-1|NA|TRBJ1-1|TRBD1
TGTGCCAGCAGCGAGGACAGGGGGGATGCTGAAGCTTTCTTT
CASSEDRGDAEAFF
>TRBV4-1|NA|TRBJ2-2|NA
TGCGCCAGCAGCCCCCGGGAGGGGGCCGACACCGGGGAGCTGTTTTTT
CASSPREGADTGELFF
>TRBV18|NA|TRBJ2-7|TRBD1
TGTGCCAGCTCACCGTCCACAGGGGTGCTAAGGTACGAGCAGTACTTC
CASSPSTGVLRYEQYF
>TRBV11-1|NA|TRBJ1-2|NA
TGTGCCAGCAGCTTAGGACTTGCTGGCTACACCTTC
CASSLGLAGYTF
>TRBV19|once|TRBJ2-1|TRBD2
TGTGCCAGTAGTATGGTAGCGGGGCCTCTAAATGAGCAGTTCTTC
CASSMVAGPLNEQFF
>TRBV27|NA|TRBJ2-1|NA
TGTGCCAGCAGTTTAGGGGCAGGGCTGGGAGGTGAGCAGTTCTTC
CASSLGAGLGGEQFF
>TRBV7-7|few|TRBJ2-2|NA
TGTGCCAGCAGCTTAGGGGAACCCGGGGAGCTGTTTTTT
CASSLGEPGELFF